Following are 5 T cell receptor beta chains from one sample sequenced in a study of OX40 agonist ivuxolimab in advanced cancers. Data came from immunoSEQ multiplex PCR; TCRdb stores just in-frame clones and leaves some out. The sample includes about 70,000 clones, 80% to 90% of them seen just once. Sequencing was performed on CD4+ or CD8+ T cells sorted from blood, taken in a trial of the OX40 agonist ivuxolimab. The receptors were sampled from an adult with an advanced solid tumor such as melanoma, head and neck, liver or kidney cancer.

J is TRBJ1-5 and V is TRBV5-4; D is perhaps TRBD1 (6 bases). CDR3 length equals 16 residues. V lost 4 bases and J 6 bases, leaving 20 bases between the germline ends. The V gene's germline CDR1 is SGHNT and CDR2 YYREEE (reference sequence). The CDR3 DNA is TGTGCCAGCAGCCCCATACGAACAGGGATCGCTCAGCCCCAGCATTTT. This gives the protein CASSPIRTGIAQPQHF.

The rearrangement joins TRBV5-4 to TRBJ2-5; TRBD1 is a possible D gene (5 bases). There are 14 residues in the CDR3. Germline V gene lookup returns CDR1 SGHNT and CDR2 YYREEE (reference sequence). V lost 0 bases and J lost 3, with 9 bases in between. CDR3 bases: TGTGCCAGCAGCTTGGGGCAGGGTGAAGAGACCCAGTACTTC. It yields the protein CASSLGQGEETQYF.

The chain combines TRBV6-5 with TRBJ2-4; 13 bases line up with TRBD2. J lost 6 bases, V lost 5 bases, and 1 base had no gene match. Germline V CDR1 and CDR2: MNHEY, SVGAGI. The CDR3 is 14 amino acids. The CDR3 loop reads CASSRTSGRNIQYF. The CDR3 nucleotides read TGTGCCAGCAGTAGGACTAGCGGGAGAAACATTCAGTACTTC.

The chain is built from TRBV19 and TRBJ2-7, with a possible D match to TRBD1 (5 bases). V was shortened by 6 bases and J by 0 bases, with 12 bases between the two germline ends. This CDR3 is 14 amino acids long. Germline V lookup: CDR1 LNHDA, CDR2 SQIVND (reference sequence). CDR3 residues: CASSTTGSSYEQYF. The DNA for the CDR3 is TGTGCCAGTAGCACTACAGGTAGCTCCTACGAGCAGTACTTC.

The rearrangement uses TRBV7-2 and TRBJ2-1; TRBD2 aligns across 12 bases. CDR1 is SGHTA and CDR2 is FQGNSA in the germline V gene. V dropped 0 bases and J dropped 2; count of bases not matched to a gene: 2. The CDR3 totals 17 residues. The CDR3 protein is CASSLASSGGAYNEQFF. The CDR3 region has the DNA TGTGCCAGCAGCTTAGCCTCTAGCGGGGGGGCCTACAATGAGCAGTTCTTC.